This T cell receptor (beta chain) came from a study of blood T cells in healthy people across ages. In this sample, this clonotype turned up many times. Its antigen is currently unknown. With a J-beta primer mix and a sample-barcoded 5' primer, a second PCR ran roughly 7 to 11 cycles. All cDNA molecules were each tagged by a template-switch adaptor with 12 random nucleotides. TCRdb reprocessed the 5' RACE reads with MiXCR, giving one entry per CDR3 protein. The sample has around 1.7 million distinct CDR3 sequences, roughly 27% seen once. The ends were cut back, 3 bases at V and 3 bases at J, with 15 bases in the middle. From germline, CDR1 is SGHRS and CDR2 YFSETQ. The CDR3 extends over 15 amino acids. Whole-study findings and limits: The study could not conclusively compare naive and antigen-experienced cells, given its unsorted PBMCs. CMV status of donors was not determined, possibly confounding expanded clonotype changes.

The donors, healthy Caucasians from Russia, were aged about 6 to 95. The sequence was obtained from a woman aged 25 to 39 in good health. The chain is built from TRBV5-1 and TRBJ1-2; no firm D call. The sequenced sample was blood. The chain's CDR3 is CASSWTPGADYGYTF. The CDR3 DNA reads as TGCGCCAGCAGCTGGACGCCGGGCGCGGACTATGGCTACACCTTC.